These 25 T cell receptor beta chains originate from one sample sequenced in a study of blood T cell repertoires in COVID-19. Libraries were prepared by immunoSEQ multiplex PCR; TCRdb keeps only in-frame clonotypes and omits some of them. The data contain around 81,000 clones, about 80% of them singletons. The source material was peripheral blood. The receptors stem from a human donor in a cohort sampled during active COVID-19.

The CDR3 region is CASSRFTGTSTTDEQFF. In DNA form, the CDR3 reads TGTGCCAGCTCAAGATTCACCGGGACTTCCACCACCGATGAGCAGTTCTTC. The chain employs TRBV18 and TRBJ2-1; D is possibly TRBD2 (6 bases). V was trimmed by 5 bases and J by 8 bases, leaving 25 bases between them. CDR1 is KGHSH, CDR2 LQKENI, per germline. The CDR3 contains 17 residues.

In this sample, this clone turned up a few times. Written as DNA, the CDR3 is TGTGCCAGCAGTTACTCGCGGGGGGCCTACGAGCAGTACTTC. As protein: CASSYSRGAYEQYF. The V and J genes are TRBV6-5 and TRBJ2-7; 8 nucleotides align to TRBD2. The CDR3 loop spans 14 amino acids. With V trimmed by 0 bases and J by 2 bases, 0 bases remained unmatched. Germline V gene lookup returns CDR1 MNHEY and CDR2 SVGAGI.

This rearrangement joins TRBV2 to TRBJ2-5; D is perhaps TRBD2 (5 bases). V dropped 1 base and J dropped 10 bases, with 16 bases sitting between them. The germline V gene has CDR1 SNHLY and CDR2 FYNNEI. The CDR3 has 14 amino acids. The CDR3 here is CASSEEALAVGQYF. The CDR3, as DNA: TGTGCCAGCAGTGAAGAGGCTCTAGCCGTAGGCCAGTACTTC.

CDR3 in amino acids: CASSRSTDTQYF. In nucleotides, the CDR3 is TGTGCCAGCAGCCGGAGCACAGATACGCAGTATTTT. The rearrangement uses TRBV12-3 or TRBV12-4 and TRBJ2-3; D ambiguous. CDR3 length equals 12 residues. Between the trimmed V and J ends, which lost 6 bases and 0 bases, there was a span of 4 bases.

This rearrangement joins TRBV19 to TRBJ2-7; 7 nucleotides agree with TRBD1. Trimming at V came to 8 bases and at J to 0 bases, leaving 7 bases not matched to a gene. The CDR3 spans 14 residues. Germline assignment: CDR1 LNHDA and CDR2 SQIVND (reference sequence). This CDR3 is CASSRGTGSYEQYF. CDR3 nucleotides: TGTGCCAGTTCCAGGGGGACGGGCTCCTACGAGCAGTACTTC.

V usage is TRBV10-3 and J usage is TRBJ2-7, with TRBD2 matching 13 bases. Per germline, CDR1 ENHRY and CDR2 SYGVKD. The CDR3 has 18 residues. V was pared by 7 bases and J by 3 bases, with 15 bases of the junction left unmatched. The CDR3, as DNA: TGTGCCATCAACCCCATGTCAGGACTAGCGGGAGCCCTCTACGAGCAGTACGTC. It translates to CAINPMSGLAGALYEQYV.

The V call is TRBV6-5, the J call TRBJ2-7; TRBD1 matches at 7 bases. CDR3 length: 14 residues. V gave up 5 bases and J gave up 3 bases; unmatched junction bases: 7. The germline CDR1 and CDR2 sequences are MNHEY and SVGAGI. The CDR3 region is CASSTIRDSYEQYV. CDR3 in DNA: TGTGCCAGCAGTACAATCCGGGACAGCTACGAGCAGTACGTC.

The gene calls are TRBV14 and TRBJ1-1; 7 bases are shared with TRBD1. Trimming took 4 bases from V and 5 from J; bases not matched to a gene: 4. The CDR3 consists of 13 residues. In germline, CDR1 is SGHDN, CDR2 FVKESK. The CDR3: CASSRQGGTEAFF. The CDR3 region has the DNA TGTGCCAGCAGCCGGCAGGGGGGAACTGAAGCTTTCTTT.

The chain has TRBV11-2 and TRBJ2-5; TRBD2 agrees at 11 bases. With 5 bases clipped from V and 4 bases from J, the junction kept 3 bases outside the gene matches. This CDR3 has 14 amino acids. Germline CDR1 SGHAT, CDR2 FQNNGV. This CDR3 is CASSTGLAGETQYF. As DNA, the CDR3 is TGTGCCAGCAGCACCGGACTAGCGGGAGAGACCCAGTACTTC.

V usage is TRBV7-9 and J usage is TRBJ1-4, with 7 bases fitting TRBD1. The trim removed 5 bases at V and 2 bases at J, leaving 5 bases unmatched. Germline CDR1 reads SEHNR; CDR2 reads FQNEAQ (reference sequence). There are 15 residues in the CDR3. The chain's CDR3 is CASSQTGLTNEKLFF. CDR3 nucleotide sequence: TGTGCCAGCAGCCAGACAGGGCTCACTAATGAAAAACTGTTTTTT.

The CDR3 nucleotides are TGTGCCATCAGTGAGTCGGAACTAGCGGGGGGGACTATAGCCAAAAACATTCAGTACTTC. It encodes CAISESELAGGTIAKNIQYF. The V call is TRBV10-3, the J call TRBJ2-4; 13 bases map to TRBD2. The CDR3 totals 20 residues. V shed 0 bases and J 0 bases; nucleotides not matched to a gene: 8. Germline V gene data show CDR1 as ENHRY and CDR2 as SYGVKD.

The chain recombines TRBV7-3 with TRBJ1-1; D remains ambiguous. Germline V gene data show CDR1 as SGHTA and CDR2 as FQGTGA. The V and J ends lost 5 bases and 1 base respectively, with 8 bases between them. The CDR3 extends over 13 amino acids. Written as DNA, the CDR3 is TGTGCCAGCAGCCAAACCGGGAACACTGAAGCTTTCTTT. It yields the protein CASSQTGNTEAFF. The variable domain in full, completed from reference TRBV7-3 and TRBJ1-1, reads GAGVSQTPSNKVTEKGKYVELRCDPISGHTALYWYRQSLGQGPEFLIYFQGTGAADDSGLPNDRFFAVRPEGSVSTLKIQRTERGDSAVYLCASSQTGNTEAFFGQGTRLTVV.

J is TRBJ2-3 and V is TRBV14; TRBD2 might be the D (5 bases). Germline-derived CDR1 and CDR2 are SGHDN and FVKESK. The CDR3 runs 16 residues. Trimming pared 0 bases from V and 2 bases from J, leaving 12 bases between. CDR3 region: CASSQDRGSYTDTQYF. Written as DNA, the CDR3 is TGTGCCAGCAGCCAAGACAGAGGGTCCTACACAGATACGCAGTATTTT.

The V gene is TRBV3-1 (or the pseudogene TRBV3-2), the J gene TRBJ1-2; unclear D gene. Trimming took 0 bases from V and 3 from J, leaving 23 bases between them. Germline loops: CDR1 LGHDT, CDR2 YNNKEL (reference sequence). The CDR3 length is 19 residues. CDR3 region: CASSQDNGGSLYSHYGYTF. The CDR3 region has the DNA TGTGCCAGCAGCCAAGATAATGGAGGGTCCCTCTACTCACACTATGGCTACACCTTC.

The rearrangement uses TRBV5-1 and TRBJ2-5, with 7 bases fitting TRBD1. CDR1 SGHRS and CDR2 YFSETQ come from the germline V gene. This CDR3 spans 16 amino acids. The V segment lost 2 bases and the J segment 5 bases; nucleotides outside the gene matches: 12. The CDR3 DNA sequence: TGCGCCAGCAGCTTCTCACAGGGGCGCGGGTTGGAGACCCAGTACTTC. Its protein product is CASSFSQGRGLETQYF.

V and J are TRBV15 and TRBJ1-1; perhaps TRBD1 as D (5 bases). Trimming took off 0 bases at V and 10 bases at J, with 12 bases between the two ends. The CDR3 is 13 residues long. Germline values: CDR1 LNHNV, CDR2 YYDKDF (reference sequence). The CDR3 spells CATSRDQGDLAFF. In nucleotides, the CDR3 is TGTGCCACCAGCAGAGATCAGGGCGACTTAGCTTTCTTT.

J is TRBJ2-7 and V is TRBV28, with 8 nucleotides matching TRBD1. V was pared by 5 bases and J by 3 bases, with 9 bases of the junction left unmatched. The CDR3 spans 15 residues. Germline V lookup: CDR1 MDHEN, CDR2 SYDVKM. CDR3 residues: CASSARDRNVYEQYF. The CDR3 DNA reads as TGTGCCAGCAGTGCCCGGGACAGGAACGTCTACGAGCAGTACTTC.

The chain is built from TRBV3-1 (or the pseudogene TRBV3-2) and TRBJ2-3, with 8 nucleotides matching TRBD2. The CDR3 has 16 amino acids. Germline lookup yields CDR1 LGHDT and CDR2 YNNKEL (reference sequence). J was trimmed by 4 bases and V by 1 base; bases with no gene match: 7. The CDR3 region has the DNA TGTGCCAGCAGCCAAGCGGGAGGGAGATGGGCAGATACGCAGTATTTT. This sequence encodes CASSQAGGRWADTQYF.

The chain carries TRBV29-1 and TRBJ1-2, with 7 positions matching TRBD1. CDR1 and CDR2 (germline): SQVTM, ANQGSEA. V shed 2 bases and J 3 bases; nucleotides not matched to a gene: 6. The CDR3 contains 14 residues. The CDR3 sequence is CSVESRDRDYGYTF. The CDR3 coding sequence is TGCAGCGTTGAATCCCGGGACAGAGACTATGGCTACACCTTC.

The rearrangement joins TRBV6-5 to TRBJ1-5; TRBD1 aligns across 11 bases. This CDR3 contains 15 residues. The germline V gene has CDR1 MNHEY and CDR2 SVGAGI. V dropped 6 bases and J dropped 2; count of bases not matched to a gene: 3. The CDR3 DNA reads as TGTGCCAGCAGAGGGACAGGGGGTGGCAATCAGCCCCAGCATTTT. Its translation is CASRGTGGGNQPQHF.

The V gene is TRBV4-1, the J gene TRBJ2-5; 13 nucleotides align to TRBD2. CDR3 length equals 17 residues. Germline V gene sequence: CDR1 MGHRA, CDR2 YSYEKL. V dropped 2 bases and J dropped 0; count of bases not matched to a gene: 3. The CDR3 DNA reads as TGCGCCAGCAGCCAACGGACTAGCGGGAGATACCAAGAGACCCAGTACTTC. Its protein product is CASSQRTSGRYQETQYF.

This chain uses TRBV7-9 with TRBJ1-2; D is possibly TRBD1 (5 bases). Germline V gene data show CDR1 as SEHNR and CDR2 as FQNEAQ (reference sequence). V shed 5 bases and J shed 4 bases, with 17 bases lying between them. The length of the CDR3 is 15 residues. CDR3 coding DNA: TGTGCCAGCAGCGAGGTGGGGGGACGGCTCTATGGCTACACCTTC. Translation gives CASSEVGGRLYGYTF.

This chain connects TRBV28 to TRBJ1-2; D call uncertain. V dropped 5 bases and J dropped 0 bases, with 16 bases sitting between them. CDR3 size: 16 residues. Germline-derived CDR1 and CDR2 are MDHEN and SYDVKM. The CDR3 loop is CASSLLRQVANYGYTF. Written as DNA, the CDR3 is TGTGCCAGCAGTCTACTCCGCCAAGTAGCTAACTATGGCTACACCTTC.

This clone was recorded only once. The chain joins TRBV18 to TRBJ2-3; 8 bases line up with TRBD2. CDR1 and CDR2 from the germline V gene are KGHSH and LQKENI. V shed 0 bases, J shed 5 bases, and the junction held 4 bases outside the gene matches. The CDR3 extends over 15 amino acids. The CDR3 region has the DNA TGTGCCAGCTCACCACCCGGGGGGGCTAGAGATACGCAGTATTTT. It translates to CASSPPGGARDTQYF.

This clone was seen just once. CDR3: CASSSLQGYGYTF. The CDR3 DNA sequence: TGTGCCAGCAGTTCCCTACAGGGATATGGCTACACCTTC. The rearrangement links TRBV12-3 or TRBV12-4 to TRBJ1-2, with TRBD1 as a possible D gene (6 bases). This CDR3 is built from 13 residues. The V end lost 4 bases, the J end lost 5 bases, and 11 bases lay between the germline ends.